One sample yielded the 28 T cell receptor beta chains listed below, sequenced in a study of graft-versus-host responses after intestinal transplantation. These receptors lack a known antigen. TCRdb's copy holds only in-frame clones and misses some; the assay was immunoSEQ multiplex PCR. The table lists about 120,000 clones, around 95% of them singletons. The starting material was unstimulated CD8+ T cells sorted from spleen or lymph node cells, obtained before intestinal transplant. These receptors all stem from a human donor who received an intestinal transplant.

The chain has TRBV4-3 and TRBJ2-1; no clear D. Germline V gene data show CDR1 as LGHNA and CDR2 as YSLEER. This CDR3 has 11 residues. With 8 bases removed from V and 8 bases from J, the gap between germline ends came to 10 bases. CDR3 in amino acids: CASQGGDEQFF. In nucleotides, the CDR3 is TGCGCCAGCCAAGGCGGCGATGAGCAGTTCTTC.

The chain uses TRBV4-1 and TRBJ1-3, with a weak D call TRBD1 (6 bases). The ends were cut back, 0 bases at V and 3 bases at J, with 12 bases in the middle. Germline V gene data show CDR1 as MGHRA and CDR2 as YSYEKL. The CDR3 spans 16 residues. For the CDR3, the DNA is TGCGCCAGCAGCCAAGAAGCGCCAGGGGATGGAAACACCATATATTTT. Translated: CASSQEAPGDGNTIYF.

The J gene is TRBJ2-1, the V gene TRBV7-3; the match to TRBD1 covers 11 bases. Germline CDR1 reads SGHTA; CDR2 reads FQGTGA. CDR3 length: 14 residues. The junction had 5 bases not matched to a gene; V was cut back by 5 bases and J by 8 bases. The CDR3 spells CASSLGQGAYEQFF. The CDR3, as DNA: TGTGCCAGCAGCCTCGGACAGGGGGCTTATGAGCAGTTCTTC. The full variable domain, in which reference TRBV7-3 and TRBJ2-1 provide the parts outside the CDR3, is GAGVSQTPSNKVTEKGKYVELRCDPISGHTALYWYRQSLGQGPEFLIYFQGTGAADDSGLPNDRFFAVRPEGSVSTLKIQRTERGDSAVYLCASSLGQGAYEQFFGPGTRLTVL.

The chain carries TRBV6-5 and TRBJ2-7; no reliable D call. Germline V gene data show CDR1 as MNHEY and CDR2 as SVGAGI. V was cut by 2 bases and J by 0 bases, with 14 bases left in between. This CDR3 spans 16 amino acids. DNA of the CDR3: TGTGCCAGCAGTTACCGAGAAGGGTTCAGCTCCTACGAGCAGTACTTC. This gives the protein CASSYREGFSSYEQYF.

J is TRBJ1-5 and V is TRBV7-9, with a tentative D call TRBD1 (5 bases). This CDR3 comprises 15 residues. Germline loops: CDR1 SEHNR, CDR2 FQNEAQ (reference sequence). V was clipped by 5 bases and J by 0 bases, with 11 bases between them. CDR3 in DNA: TGTGCCAGCAGCGGGGACGCCTATAGCAATCAGCCCCAGCATTTT. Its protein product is CASSGDAYSNQPQHF.

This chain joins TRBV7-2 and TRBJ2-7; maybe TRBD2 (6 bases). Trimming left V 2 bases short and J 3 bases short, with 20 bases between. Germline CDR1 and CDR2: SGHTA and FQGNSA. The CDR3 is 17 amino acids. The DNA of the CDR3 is TGTGCCAGCAGCTTATTGCAGCTAGCGTCCCTGCACTACGAGCAGTACTTC. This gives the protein CASSLLQLASLHYEQYF.

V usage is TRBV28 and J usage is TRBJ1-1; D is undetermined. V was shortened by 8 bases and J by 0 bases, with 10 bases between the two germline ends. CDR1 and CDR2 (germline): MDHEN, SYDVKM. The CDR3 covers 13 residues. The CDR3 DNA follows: TGTGCCAGCCGTCTTGGGATGAACACTGAAGCTTTCTTT. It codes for CASRLGMNTEAFF. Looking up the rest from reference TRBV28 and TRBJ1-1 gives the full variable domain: DVKVTQSSRYLVKRTGEKVFLECVQDMDHENMFWYRQDPGLGLRLIYFSYDVKMKEKGDIPEGYSVSREKKERFSLILESASTNQTSMYLCASRLGMNTEAFFGQGTRLTVV.

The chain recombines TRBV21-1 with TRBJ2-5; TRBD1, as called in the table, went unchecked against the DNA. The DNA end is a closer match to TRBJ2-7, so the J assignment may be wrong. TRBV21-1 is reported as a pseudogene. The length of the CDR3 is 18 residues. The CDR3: CASSKIEAVRDRGHEQYF. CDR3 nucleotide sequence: TGTGCCAGCAGCAAGATTGAAGCGGTCCGGGACAGGGGCCACGAGCAGTACTTC.

In DNA, the CDR3 is TGTGCCAGCAGCTTAGGGGGCAGGGAGGAGCAGTACTTC. Translated: CASSLGGREEQYF. The rearrangement uses TRBV7-6 and TRBJ2-7; perhaps D is TRBD1 or TRBD2 (5 bases each). The V end lost 1 base, the J end lost 7 bases, and 11 bases lay between the germline ends. The CDR3 spans 13 residues. The germline V gene has CDR1 SGHVS and CDR2 FNYEAQ.

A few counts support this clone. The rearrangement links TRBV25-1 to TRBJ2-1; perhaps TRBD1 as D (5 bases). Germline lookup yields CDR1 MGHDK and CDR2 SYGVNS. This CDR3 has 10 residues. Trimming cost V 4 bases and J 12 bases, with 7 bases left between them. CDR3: CASSGGGQFF. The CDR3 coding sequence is TGTGCCAGCAGTGGGGGCGGGCAGTTCTTC.

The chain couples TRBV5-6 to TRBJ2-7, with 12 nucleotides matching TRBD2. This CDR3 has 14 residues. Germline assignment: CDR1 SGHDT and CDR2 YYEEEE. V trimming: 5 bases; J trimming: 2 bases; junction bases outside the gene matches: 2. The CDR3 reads CASRGLAGPYEQYF. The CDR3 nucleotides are TGTGCCAGCAGGGGACTAGCGGGTCCCTACGAGCAGTACTTC.

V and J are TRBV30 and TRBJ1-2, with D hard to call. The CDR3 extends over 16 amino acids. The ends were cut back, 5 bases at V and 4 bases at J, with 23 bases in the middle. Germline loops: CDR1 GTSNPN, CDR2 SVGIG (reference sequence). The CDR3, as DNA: TGTGCCTGGCATGATCCGTGTTATAGAAAGACCTATGGCTACACCTTC. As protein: CAWHDPCYRKTYGYTF.

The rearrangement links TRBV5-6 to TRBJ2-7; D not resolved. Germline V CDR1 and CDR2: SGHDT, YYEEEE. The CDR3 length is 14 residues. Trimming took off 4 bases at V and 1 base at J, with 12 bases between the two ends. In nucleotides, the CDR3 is TGTGCCAGCAGCATATGGACGGGTTCCTACGAGCAGTACTTC. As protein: CASSIWTGSYEQYF.

The CDR3 sequence is CASSEVVGRSNTEAFF. As DNA, the CDR3 is TGTGCCAGCAGTGAAGTAGTAGGTCGGAGCAACACTGAAGCTTTCTTT. This chain uses TRBV6-1 with TRBJ1-1; no clear D. CDR1 is MNHNS and CDR2 is SASEGT in the germline V gene. The V gene lost 1 base and the J gene lost 2 bases, with 14 bases spanning the gap. The CDR3 consists of 16 residues.

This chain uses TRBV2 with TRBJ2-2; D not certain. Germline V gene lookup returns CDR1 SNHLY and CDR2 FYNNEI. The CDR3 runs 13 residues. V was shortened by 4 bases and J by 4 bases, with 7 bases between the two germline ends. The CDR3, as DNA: TGTGCCAGCAGTGGCGGCGGCACCGGGGAGCTGTTTTTT. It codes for CASSGGGTGELFF. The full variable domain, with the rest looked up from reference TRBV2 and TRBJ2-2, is EPEVTQTPSHQVTQMGQEVILRCVPISNHLYFYWYRQILGQKVEFLVSFYNNEISEKSEIFDDQFSVERPDGSNFTLKIRSTKLEDSAMYFCASSGGGTGELFFGEGSRLTVL.

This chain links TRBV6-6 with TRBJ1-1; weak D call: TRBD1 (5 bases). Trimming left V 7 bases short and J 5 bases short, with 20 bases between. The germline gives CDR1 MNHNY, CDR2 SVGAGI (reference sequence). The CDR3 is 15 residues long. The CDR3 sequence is CASIPWAGGDTEAFF. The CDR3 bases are TGTGCCAGCATTCCCTGGGCCGGGGGGGATACTGAAGCTTTCTTT.

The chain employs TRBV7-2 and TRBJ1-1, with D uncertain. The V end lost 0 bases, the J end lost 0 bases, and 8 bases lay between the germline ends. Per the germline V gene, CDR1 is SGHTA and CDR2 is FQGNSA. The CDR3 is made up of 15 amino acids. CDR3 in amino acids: CASSLAYSLNTEAFF. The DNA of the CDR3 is TGTGCCAGCAGCTTAGCGTACAGCCTGAACACTGAAGCTTTCTTT.

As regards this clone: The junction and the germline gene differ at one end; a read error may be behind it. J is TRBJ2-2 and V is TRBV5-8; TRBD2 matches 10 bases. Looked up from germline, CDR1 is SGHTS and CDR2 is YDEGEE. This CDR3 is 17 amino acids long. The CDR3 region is CASSFRGGLAKTGELFF. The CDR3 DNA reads TGTGCCAGCAGCTTCAGAGGGGGACTAGCGAAAACCGGGGAGCTGTTTTTT.

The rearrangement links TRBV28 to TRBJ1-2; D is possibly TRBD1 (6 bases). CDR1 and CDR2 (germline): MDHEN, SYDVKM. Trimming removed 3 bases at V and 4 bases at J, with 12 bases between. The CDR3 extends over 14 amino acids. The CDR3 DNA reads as TGTGCCAGCAGTTTCGGGGGAGGGGGCTATGGCTACACCTTC. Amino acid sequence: CASSFGGGGYGYTF.

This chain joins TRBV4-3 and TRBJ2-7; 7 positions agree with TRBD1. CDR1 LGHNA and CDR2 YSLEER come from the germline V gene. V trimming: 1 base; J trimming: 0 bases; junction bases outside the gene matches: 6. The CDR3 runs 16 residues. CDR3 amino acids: CASSQAGTDSSYEQYF. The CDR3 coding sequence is TGCGCCAGCAGCCAAGCTGGGACAGACAGCTCCTACGAGCAGTACTTC.

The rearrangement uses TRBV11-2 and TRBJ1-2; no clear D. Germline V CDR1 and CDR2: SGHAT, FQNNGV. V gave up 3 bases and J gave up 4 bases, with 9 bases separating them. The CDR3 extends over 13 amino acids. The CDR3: CASSLGWGYGYTF. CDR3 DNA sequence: TGTGCCAGCAGCTTGGGTTGGGGCTATGGCTACACCTTC.

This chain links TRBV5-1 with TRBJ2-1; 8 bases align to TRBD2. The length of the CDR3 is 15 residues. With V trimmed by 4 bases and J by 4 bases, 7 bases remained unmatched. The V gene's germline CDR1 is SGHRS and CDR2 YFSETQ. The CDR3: CASSPRGGQYNEQFF. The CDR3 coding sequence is TGCGCCAGCAGCCCTCGGGGGGGGCAGTACAATGAGCAGTTCTTC.

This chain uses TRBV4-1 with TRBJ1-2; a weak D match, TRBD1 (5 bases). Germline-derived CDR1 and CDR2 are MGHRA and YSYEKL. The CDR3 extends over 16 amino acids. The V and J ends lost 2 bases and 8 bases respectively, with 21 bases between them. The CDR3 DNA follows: TGCGCCAGCAGCCAAAAATCCGGGACCGGCTATTGGGGCTACACCTTC. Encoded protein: CASSQKSGTGYWGYTF.

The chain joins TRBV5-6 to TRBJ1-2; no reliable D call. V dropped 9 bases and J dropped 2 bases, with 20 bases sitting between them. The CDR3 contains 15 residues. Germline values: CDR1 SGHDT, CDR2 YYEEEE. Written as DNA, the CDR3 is TGTGCCACCACCGCGGCTCACTCGGACAACTATGGCTACACCTTC. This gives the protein CATTAAHSDNYGYTF.

This CDR3 reads CASSLTPFSQREGLSGANVLTF. The CDR3 DNA follows: TGTGCCAGCAGCTTAACCCCTTTTTCCCAGCGGGAGGGCCTTTCTGGGGCCAACGTCCTGACTTTC. The gene calls are TRBV7-3 and TRBJ2-6; 10 nucleotides agree with TRBD2. This CDR3 has 22 residues. V was clipped by 0 bases and J by 1 base; unmatched bases: 15. Germline CDR1 and CDR2: SGHTA and FQGTGA. Full variable domain (outside the CDR3, taken from reference TRBV7-3 and TRBJ2-6): GAGVSQTPSNKVTEKGKYVELRCDPISGHTALYWYRQSLGQGPEFLIYFQGTGAADDSGLPNDRFFAVRPEGSVSTLKIQRTERGDSAVYLCASSLTPFSQREGLSGANVLTFGAGSRLTVL.

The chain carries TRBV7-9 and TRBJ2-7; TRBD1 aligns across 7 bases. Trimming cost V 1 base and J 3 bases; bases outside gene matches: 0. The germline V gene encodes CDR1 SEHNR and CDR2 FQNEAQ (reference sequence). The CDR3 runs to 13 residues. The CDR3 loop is CASSLGDSYEQYF. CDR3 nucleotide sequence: TGTGCCAGCAGCTTAGGGGACAGCTACGAGCAGTACTTC.

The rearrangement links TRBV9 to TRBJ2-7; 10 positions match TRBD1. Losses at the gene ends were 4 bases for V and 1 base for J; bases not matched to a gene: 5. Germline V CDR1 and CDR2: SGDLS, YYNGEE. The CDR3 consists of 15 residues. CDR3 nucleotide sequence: TGTGCCAGCAGCTTGACAGGGGGCATGTCCTACGAGCAGTACTTC. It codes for CASSLTGGMSYEQYF.

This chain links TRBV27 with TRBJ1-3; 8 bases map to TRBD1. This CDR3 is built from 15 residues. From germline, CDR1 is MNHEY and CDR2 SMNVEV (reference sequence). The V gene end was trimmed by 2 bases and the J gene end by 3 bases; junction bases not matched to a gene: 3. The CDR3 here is CASSLGQGSGNTIYF. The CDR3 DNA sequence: TGTGCCAGCAGTTTAGGACAGGGAAGTGGAAACACCATATATTTT.